This T cell receptor beta chain emerged from a study of TIL therapy for anti-PD-1-resistant metastatic lung cancer (dated by TCRdb to the early 2020s). Looking at the study overall: Enrolled patients had a median age of roughly 50 years (range roughly 38-75) and a median tumor PD-L1 proportion score of less than 7.5%. Most of the cohort had lung adenocarcinoma, several tumors were EGFR-mutant and two were ALK-rearranged, and half of the patients were current or former smokers. Across the cohort, whole-exome sequencing showed a median non-synonymous tumor mutation burden of approximately 1.5 mutations per megabase. Tumor and peripheral blood T cell receptor beta sequencing was used to track clonotypes across tumor, expanded TIL product and serial blood samples.

On this clone itself: The specificity of this receptor is unknown. Base qualities were left out, and no much larger clone turns up one base away.

This sample's time point label indicates: pre-treatment sample, taken before nivolumab and TIL therapy. Excised metastases, mostly pleural nodules or supraclavicular lymph nodes, were used as baseline tumor samples and were taken from the same resection from which TIL were grown. Tumors were harvested before any PD-1/PD-L1 blockade; patients then received nivolumab, and those progressing received lymphodepletion, expanded TIL infusion and IL-2. A phase I trial run at two centers enrolled adults with stage 4 NSCLC between October 2017 and January 2020. Samples were obtained from a single-arm, open-label phase I trial in which tumor-infiltrating lymphocyte therapy with nivolumab was evaluated in advanced non-small cell lung cancer. For each resected tumor, portions were snap-frozen in liquid nitrogen and kept at -80 degrees C. Tumor regions of interest were chosen on H&E sections by laser-capture macrodissection, pulverized into approximately 15 mg aliquots, and extracted with Qiagen Allprep kits.

Trimming removed 7 bases from V and 5 bases from J, leaving 12 bases between the germline ends. There are 14 amino acids in the CDR3, from cysteine to phenylalanine inclusive. Just CDR3 DNA is preserved here, 42 bases in frame from base 1. Sequences MNHNY (CDR1) and SVGAGI (CDR2) are obtained from the germline V gene (reference sequence). General study outcomes and caveats: The cohort was highly selected, including more treatment-naive, never-smoker and oncogene-addicted patients than is typical, which limits generalizability. The study protocol defined all tumor marker inferences as exploratory. Higher clonality and lower diversity were observed in expanded TIL cultures than in baseline intratumoral T cells (median clonality around 6% vs 30%, p < 0.0001). Clonal turnover during TIL culture was high, and many clones enriched in the product were not detected in the baseline tumor, suggesting clonal contraction rather than faithful expansion.

TCR beta CDR3 regions were amplified from genomic DNA with the immunoSEQ v3 hsTCRB kit using bias-controlled multiplex PCR. TCR libraries were sequenced on an Illumina NextSeq 500 to some 2 million read pairs for survey level or roughly 5-6.5 million for deep level. Regarding the original processing steps: V, D and J genes were assigned, non-productive sequences were removed, and clonality was reported by immunoSEQ Analyzer software. Repertoires were compared by productive Simpson clonality and by the Morisita overlap index of productive TRB rearrangements between infused TIL and blood. This is the immuneACCESS table as TCRdb keeps it, with only in-frame sequences that have V and J called. A part of the clones is gone; compared with another copy, unresolved V genes explain less than half, and the rest is unexplained. V and J calls and clone size are those listed in that table; D and trimming were worked out from the DNA. Recorded for this sample are 95,000 or so clones; roughly 65% of them occurred a single time. About a tenth of the sample goes to the ten largest clones.

Sample: tumor tissue, taken at baseline. The receptor chain draws on TRBV6-6 and TRBJ1-6, with the D gene uncertain. This TCR derives from a person aged 25 to 85 with non-small cell lung cancer. CDR3 protein: CASTNGLDNSPLHF. The DNA sequence follows: TGTGCCAGCACAAACGGACTGGATAATTCACCCCTCCACTTT.